The clone carrying this TCR beta chain has ten or more counts. Its specificity is not known. The data were obtained in a study of regulatory T cells in long-lasting Graves disease. General observations from the study: Having few samples may have compromised the accuracy. Compared with new cases, persistent Graves' patients showed reduced TCR diversity.

The V gene's germline CDR1 is ENHRY and CDR2 SYGVKD. The CDR3 totals 13 residues. The V gene lost 11 bases and the J gene lost 3 bases, with 16 bases spanning the gap. Time point specified: newly diagnosed GD, antithyroid drugs for less than 3 months. Making the TCR library involved RNA that had been extracted from PBMCs. EDTA tubes collected 7.5 to 9 milliliters of peripheral blood. Through Arm-PCR of CDR3 regions and iRepertoire HTBI primers, TCR beta libraries were built. Authors' processing steps: Across all samples, under 65 TRBV segments and 15 or so TRBJ segments were identified. TCRdb analysed the multiplex PCR reads with MiXCR anew, one entry per CDR3 protein. It is TCRdb's table, rather than the study itself, that gives the V and J calls and clone size. The repertoire includes more than 300,000 distinct CDR3 sequences, around a sixth of them detected once, and 22% sits in the top ten.

The chain combines TRBV10-3 with TRBJ2-5; D gene unclear. This specimen consisted of peripheral blood mononuclear cells (PBMCs), obtained at new diagnosis, from a patient treated with antithyroid drugs. This clonotype was sampled from a female donor with Graves disease. The CDR3 sequence is CAGRSEPKETQYF. Written as DNA, the CDR3 is TGTGCCGGCCGGAGCGAACCTAAAGAGACCCAGTACTTC.